This T cell receptor (beta chain) came from a study of CD8 T cells in Susac syndrome (dated by TCRdb to about 2019). In terms of the full investigation: Whether CD8+ T cell activation and differentiation in Susac syndrome was antigen driven was tested using repertoire sequencing.

RNA was extracted using the RNeasy kit, and about 0.5 to 1 microgram was reverse transcribed with random hexamers. TCR beta CDR3 regions were amplified with the immunoSEQ multiplex PCR assay covering 54 Vbeta and 13 Jbeta segments. To correct PCR amplification bias, a synthetic template baseline was used for both primer optimization and computational correction. In the authors' own workflow: Only productive sequences were kept, with reads annotated to V, D and J genes according to IMGT and analyzed in immunoSEQ Analyzer. To calculate clonality, Shannon entropy was normalized by log2 of the number of productive unique sequences and then subtracted from one. Public and private clones were assessed among the 100 most prevalent clones of each patient and control. Clones were defined as Susac-specific if absent from the healthy and MS cohorts, from roughly 1,100 published viral clones and from other ImmuneACCESS disease sequences. Clones were called with MiXCR by TCRdb after fastp trimmed the public reads at Q25, and only in-frame beta chains were retained. When rows share a CDR3 protein, they turn into one entry using the most common DNA and genes. TCRdb assigned the V and J calls; the authors' analysis was not used. For this sample the table gives fewer than 200,000 distinct CDR3 sequences, of which over 85% were detected only once. Of the sample, around 0.096% is held by the ten largest clones.

On the study overall, not on this receptor specifically: The study acknowledged that relatively few individuals were included in the TCR sequencing and HLA analysis.

Concerning this clonotype itself: What antigen it recognizes has not been identified. The input lacks base qualities; no much larger clone sits a single base away.

Peripheral blood CD8+ and CD4+ T cells from healthy donors, Susac syndrome patients and multiple sclerosis patients were profiled by high-throughput TCR beta sequencing. Healthy donors were included as age- and sex-matched controls. Bulk CD8+ and CD4+ T cells were purified by magnetic negative isolation, while CD8+ TEMRA cells were enriched using FACS. Blood was collected in EDTA tubes and processed within 24 hours, with PBMCs isolated through density gradient centrifugation. PBMCs intended for TCR sequencing were cryopreserved in liquid nitrogen and thawed later in a water bath at 37 degrees C. The sorted or isolated CD4+, CD8+ and CD8+ TEMRA cells reached a purity of at least 90%. In the germline V gene (reference sequence), CDR1 corresponds to GTSNPN and CDR2 to SVGIG. The CDR3 measures 13 amino acids from cysteine to phenylalanine. Left in the record is the CDR3 DNA by itself, 39 bases read in frame from the first base. V sheds 5 bases and J sheds 11 bases, leaving 20 bases between their ends.

Sequencing used CD4+ T cells from PBMCs. The V and J segments used are TRBV30 and TRBJ2-3, with no D gene named confidently. This clonotype was sampled from a human donor in good health. The DNA is as follows: TGTGCCTGGGTGGGCGGCCGCCGTGGTGAGCAGTATTTT. The encoded protein is CAWVGGRRGEQYF.